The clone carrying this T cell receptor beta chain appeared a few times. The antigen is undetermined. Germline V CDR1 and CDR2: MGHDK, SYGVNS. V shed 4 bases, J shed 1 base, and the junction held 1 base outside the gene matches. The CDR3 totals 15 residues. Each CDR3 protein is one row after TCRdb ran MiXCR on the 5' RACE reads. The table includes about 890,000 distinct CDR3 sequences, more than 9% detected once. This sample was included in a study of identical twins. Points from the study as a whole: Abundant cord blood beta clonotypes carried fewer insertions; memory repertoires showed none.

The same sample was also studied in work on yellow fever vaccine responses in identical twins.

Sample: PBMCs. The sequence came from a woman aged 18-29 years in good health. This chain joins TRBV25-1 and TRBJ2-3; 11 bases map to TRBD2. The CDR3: CASSGLAGRTDTQYF. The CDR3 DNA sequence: TGTGCCAGCAGTGGACTAGCGGGGCGCACAGATACGCAGTATTTT.